These 24 T cell receptor beta chains came from one sample sequenced in a study of vaccination effects on CD4 cells after COVID-19. These receptors' antigens are unknown. Before sequencing, viral peptide pools were used by the ViraFEST assay to expand antigen-specific CD4+ T cells. After roughly 11 days in culture, the CD4+ T cells were isolated. Either the mRNA-1273 or the BNT162b2 vaccine was given to participants as two doses. Clones were sequenced by immunoSEQ multiplex PCR, and TCRdb holds only the in-frame ones, with some missing. The sample contains around 33,000 clones, roughly 63% of which appear only once. The specimen was CD4+ T cells from PBMCs cultured with SARS-CoV-2 spike peptides, collected after COVID-19 vaccination. The receptor source for this set is a human donor who received a COVID-19 vaccine.

This chain joins TRBV21-1 and TRBJ1-2. TRBV21-1 is an annotated pseudogene. The CDR3 extends over 19 amino acids. The CDR3 loop reads CASSKGEWVRGGGRYGYTF. DNA of the CDR3: TGTGCCAGCAGCAAAGGAGAATGGGTTAGGGGAGGGGGCCGCTATGGCTACACCTTC.

CDR3 loop: CASTGLAGGQRETQYF. Here the CDR3 DNA reads TGCGCCAGCACGGGACTAGCGGGGGGCCAGCGGGAGACCCAGTACTTC. V is TRBV5-1 and J is TRBJ2-5, with 15 bases aligning to TRBD2. The CDR3 length is 16 residues. Per the germline V gene, CDR1 is SGHRS and CDR2 is YFSETQ. V lost 6 bases and J lost 5; bases outside the gene matches: 8.

This clone has just one count. The chain couples TRBV6-6 to TRBJ1-5; no clear D gene. CDR3 length: 14 amino acids. Germline V gives CDR1 MNHNY, CDR2 SVGAGI (reference sequence). Trimming stripped 6 bases from V and 0 bases from J, with 9 bases between. The CDR3 DNA sequence: TGTGCCAGCAGCGGCCATTATAGCAATCAGCCCCAGCATTTT. This encodes CASSGHYSNQPQHF.

The chain joins TRBV9 to TRBJ1-2; D gene unclear. Trimming pared 0 bases from V and 3 bases from J, leaving 9 bases between. Per the germline V gene, CDR1 is SGDLS and CDR2 is YYNGEE. The CDR3 is made up of 14 amino acids. The CDR3 reads CASSVEAAHYGYTF. CDR3 bases: TGTGCCAGCAGCGTAGAGGCGGCCCACTATGGCTACACCTTC.

This clone was detected only a few times. The chain joins TRBV6-1 to TRBJ2-7, with TRBD2 as a possible D gene (7 bases). The CDR3 totals 15 residues. In germline, CDR1 is MNHNS, CDR2 SASEGT. Deletions cut 2 bases from V and 2 bases from J, with 13 bases between. The CDR3 sequence: CASSEFGGAPYEQYF. The CDR3 DNA reads TGTGCCAGCAGTGAATTTGGGGGGGCCCCCTACGAGCAGTACTTC.

The V and J genes are TRBV6-6 and TRBJ2-7, with TRBD1 as a possible D gene (5 bases). The CDR3 is 14 residues long. V dropped 7 bases and J dropped 0 bases, with 13 bases sitting between them. Per germline, CDR1 MNHNY and CDR2 SVGAGI (reference sequence). This CDR3 reads CASKTTASSYEQYF. The CDR3 DNA follows: TGTGCCAGCAAGACGACAGCGAGCTCCTACGAGCAGTACTTC.

The table lists this clone with a few counts. The genes are TRBV3-1 (or the pseudogene TRBV3-2) and TRBJ2-7; D possibly uses TRBD1 or TRBD2 (5 bases each). This CDR3 is 13 amino acids long. Germline V gives CDR1 LGHDT, CDR2 YNNKEL (reference sequence). The ends were cut back, 1 base at V and 12 bases at J, with 16 bases in the middle. The CDR3 sequence: CASSQVGTLSLYF. In nucleotides, the CDR3 is TGTGCCAGCAGCCAAGTCGGGACCCTAAGCCTGTACTTC.

The CDR3 region is CAWSITLGETQYF. The CDR3, as DNA: TGTGCCTGGAGTATCACCCTCGGAGAGACCCAGTACTTC. The J gene is TRBJ2-5, the V gene TRBV30, with D unresolved. Trimming shortened V by 2 bases and J by 4 bases, and 11 bases separated the two germline ends. CDR1 is GTSNPN, CDR2 SVGIG, per germline (reference sequence). The CDR3 runs to 13 residues.

On this clone: Other DNA sequences in this sample translate to the same CDR3. The chain is built from TRBV5-4 and TRBJ2-2; weak D call: TRBD1 (6 bases). V lost 2 bases to trimming and J lost 5 bases, with 7 bases between them. In germline, CDR1 is SGHNT, CDR2 YYREEE (reference sequence). CDR3 length: 13 residues. In nucleotides, the CDR3 is TGTGCCAGCAGCTTTAGGGGGACCGGGGAGCTGTTTTTT. Translated: CASSFRGTGELFF.

The CDR3 bases are TGTGCCAGTAGTCCTCGCCAGGGCCTCGGGTCCTTATCTGGGGCCAACGTCCTGACTTTC. Amino acid sequence: CASSPRQGLGSLSGANVLTF. This sequence joins TRBV19 and TRBJ2-6; D may be TRBD1 (5 bases). V lost 5 bases to trimming and J lost 1 base, with 24 bases between them. The CDR3 consists of 20 residues. Per germline, CDR1 LNHDA and CDR2 SQIVND (reference sequence).

This clone was found once. The chain employs TRBV19 and TRBJ2-5, with D tentatively TRBD1 (6 bases). Germline V gene lookup returns CDR1 LNHDA and CDR2 SQIVND (reference sequence). The CDR3 totals 14 residues. Trimming pared 3 bases from V and 3 bases from J, leaving 11 bases between. CDR3 DNA sequence: TGTGCCAGTAGTATGAAACAGGGCGAAGAGACCCAGTACTTC. This codes for CASSMKQGEETQYF.

The rearrangement links TRBV18 to TRBJ1-4, with D maybe TRBD1 (6 bases). The germline V and J ends were trimmed by 5 bases and 7 bases, with 17 bases remaining between them. Per the germline V gene, CDR1 is KGHSH and CDR2 is LQKENI. The length of the CDR3 is 15 residues. CDR3 in amino acids: CASSTQGRGGEKLFF. The CDR3 DNA is TGTGCCAGCTCAACACAGGGTCGTGGTGGTGAAAAACTGTTTTTT.

This clone was counted between two and nine times. The J gene is TRBJ1-2, the V gene TRBV6-5, with a weak D call TRBD1 (5 bases). CDR3 length: 14 residues. Germline-derived CDR1 and CDR2 are MNHEY and SVGAGI. Trimming took off 6 bases at V and 6 bases at J, with 17 bases between the two ends. CDR3 amino acids: CASRTGTSPNGYTF. The CDR3 nucleotides are TGTGCCAGCAGGACGGGGACGTCACCTAATGGCTACACCTTC.

The V gene is TRBV7-9, the J gene TRBJ2-1; 10 bases align to TRBD2. V trimming: 0 bases; J trimming: 9 bases; junction bases outside the gene matches: 5. The CDR3 spans 15 residues. Per the germline V gene, CDR1 is SEHNR and CDR2 is FQNEAQ (reference sequence). The CDR3 region is CASSLAAGGRGEQFF. The CDR3 coding sequence is TGTGCCAGCAGCTTAGCAGCGGGGGGGCGGGGTGAGCAGTTCTTC. The entire variable domain, with the rest obtained from reference TRBV7-9 and TRBJ2-1, is as follows: DTGVSQNPRHKITKRGQNVTFRCDPISEHNRLYWYRQTLGQGPEFLTYFQNEAQLEKSRLLSDRFSAERPKGSFSTLEIQRTEQGDSAMYLCASSLAAGGRGEQFFGPGTRLTVL.

J is TRBJ1-2 and V is TRBV12-5, with 8 bases identical to TRBD1. Unmatched junction bases numbered 7, after V lost 5 bases and J lost 8 bases. The CDR3 has 13 amino acids. Looked up from germline, CDR1 is LGHNT and CDR2 is FRNRAP. The CDR3 region has the DNA TGTGCTAGTGGTCACGGACAGGGAGAGGGCTACACCTTC. Translating it yields CASGHGQGEGYTF.

The chain combines TRBV2 with TRBJ1-2; D call uncertain. Germline CDR1 SNHLY, CDR2 FYNNEI. The CDR3 loop spans 15 amino acids. V lost 2 bases and J 1 base, leaving 11 bases between the germline ends. In DNA form, the CDR3 reads TGTGCCAGCAGTGAACGCAGTAACTATAACTATGGCTACACCTTC. Its protein is CASSERSNYNYGYTF.

V and J are TRBV3-1 (or the pseudogene TRBV3-2) and TRBJ1-1; no clear D. CDR3 size: 14 residues. Trimming shortened V by 3 bases and J by 5 bases, and 13 bases separated the two germline ends. CDR1 and CDR2 (germline): LGHDT, YNNKEL (reference sequence). The CDR3 spells CASSQGTWGTEAFF. CDR3 bases: TGTGCCAGCAGCCAGGGCACATGGGGAACTGAAGCTTTCTTT.

The rearrangement uses TRBV6-1 and TRBJ1-5; D gene uncertain. Germline assignment: CDR1 MNHNS and CDR2 SASEGT. CDR3 length equals 17 residues. V lost 3 bases and J lost 5, with 20 bases in between. The CDR3 region has the DNA TGTGCCAGCAGTGATAATCGCGGAGTTAATTATTATCAGCCCCAGCATTTT. Translating gives CASSDNRGVNYYQPQHF.

V gene TRBV6-5 combines with J gene TRBJ2-7; D is possibly TRBD1 (5 bases). Germline CDR1 is MNHEY and CDR2 is SVGAGI. V was pared by 4 bases and J by 0 bases, with 10 bases between. CDR3 size: 14 residues. CDR3 amino acids: CASSSAGNSYEQYF. CDR3 DNA: TGTGCCAGCAGTTCGGCAGGGAACTCCTACGAGCAGTACTTC.

This clone was counted once. V and J are TRBV11-2 and TRBJ2-7; 9 nucleotides agree with TRBD2. Germline lookup yields CDR1 SGHAT and CDR2 FQNNGV. V shed 2 bases, J shed 4 bases, and the junction held 9 bases outside the gene matches. This CDR3 region has 16 residues. The CDR3 protein is CASSLHFSGSKYEQYF. In nucleotides, the CDR3 is TGTGCCAGCAGCTTACACTTTAGCGGGAGCAAATACGAGCAGTACTTC.

The gene calls are TRBV5-1 and TRBJ1-1, with D possibly matching TRBD1 (5 bases). The V end lost 6 bases, the J end lost 2 bases, and 17 bases lay between the germline ends. The CDR3 consists of 15 residues. Germline lookup yields CDR1 SGHRS and CDR2 YFSETQ. The CDR3 nucleotides are TGCGCCAGCACCTCCCGGGGGGGAGTTAACACTGAAGCTTTCTTT. Protein: CASTSRGGVNTEAFF. Together with reference TRBV5-1 and TRBJ1-1, the CDR3 gives the full variable domain: KAGVTQTPRYLIKTRGQQVTLSCSPISGHRSVSWYQQTPGQGLQFLFEYFSETQRNKGNFPGRFSGRQFSNSRSEMNVSTLELGDSALYLCASTSRGGVNTEAFFGQGTRLTVV.

This clone turned up a few times. The genes are TRBV5-1 and TRBJ1-3; D might be TRBD1 (6 bases). Trimming stripped 2 bases from V and 1 base from J, with 10 bases between. The CDR3 sequence is 15 residues long. Per germline, CDR1 SGHRS and CDR2 YFSETQ. CDR3 sequence reads: CASSLQGTSGNTIYF. The CDR3 bases are TGCGCCAGCAGCTTACAGGGAACTTCTGGAAACACCATATATTTT. Complete variable domain (other parts from reference TRBV5-1 and TRBJ1-3): KAGVTQTPRYLIKTRGQQVTLSCSPISGHRSVSWYQQTPGQGLQFLFEYFSETQRNKGNFPGRFSGRQFSNSRSEMNVSTLELGDSALYLCASSLQGTSGNTIYFGEGSWLTVV.

This rearrangement joins TRBV6-5 to TRBJ2-3; D possibly corresponds to TRBD1 (6 bases). This CDR3 contains 15 residues. V was shortened by 6 bases and J by 3 bases, with 16 bases between the two germline ends. Germline loops: CDR1 MNHEY, CDR2 SVGAGI. In DNA form, the CDR3 reads TGTGCCAGCAGCGAGGGGGTTTTGAGGACAGATACGCAGTATTTT. As protein: CASSEGVLRTDTQYF.

This clone has a handful of counts. The CDR3 is CASSLNQGAETQYF. The CDR3 nucleotides read TGTGCCAGCAGCTTGAACCAGGGGGCAGAGACCCAGTACTTC. The genes are TRBV11-3 and TRBJ2-5; 8 bases are a match to TRBD1. The germline CDR1 and CDR2 sequences are SGHNT and YENEEA. The CDR3 spans 14 residues. J lost 4 bases, V lost 3 bases, and 4 bases had no gene match.